This T cell receptor beta chain originates from a study of low-dose radiotherapy and immunotherapy resistance in tumors. On the study more broadly: A dose of 0.5 Gy per fraction was delivered to Cohort 1 every 2 weeks, for a total of 6.5 Gy. Aspirin was taken orally at 300 mg daily by patients, and this continued for four cycles from cycle 1 day 1.

J lost 0 bases, V lost 3 bases, and 3 bases had no gene match. Germline lookup yields CDR1 LNHDA and CDR2 SQIVND (reference sequence). This CDR3 is built from 16 residues. In the RACIN dose-escalation trial, donors got nivolumab plus ipilimumab with aspirin, cyclophosphamide and radiotherapy. The presence of advanced solid tumors lacking tumor-infiltrating lymphocytes characterized eligible patients. Primers used for first-strand cDNA, a TRAV- and TRBV-specific set, covered both alpha and beta chains. The authors amplified TCRs for 20 to 25 PCR cycles with a constant-region primer and a V-primer adapter. TCRdb used MiXCR to reprocess the reads, holding one entry per CDR3 protein. In the table there are thousands of distinct CDR3 sequences, 60% to 75% of which are singletons.

The V and J genes are TRBV19 and TRBJ2-5, with 11 bases lining up with TRBD2. The receptor was isolated from a human donor with advanced metastatic prostate, ovarian, gallbladder or colorectal cancer (not recorded which). This table probably holds off-target reads from a library built for another chain. The CDR3 DNA sequence: TGTGCCAGTAGTATGAGGACTAGCGGGTACCAAGAGACCCAGTACTTC. Translating gives CASSMRTSGYQETQYF.